This is a list of T cell receptor beta chains from one sample in a study of cytomegalovirus exposure and HLA in healthy donors. Sequenced by immunoSEQ multiplex PCR; TCRdb stores in-frame clones only, minus some. The table has under 150,000 clones, around 77% seen once; the top ten hold around 1.9%. Sequencing input: PBMCs. These receptors came from a woman aged 45-65 years in good health and CMV-seronegative. CDR3s include the opening cysteine and the closing phenylalanine or tryptophan. D genes are given only for firm matches. The listing skips clone size in some rows; elsewhere it reads once, few, many or a size class.

j_call | d_call | v_call | clone_size | cdr3_aa | cdr3_nt
TRBJ2-1 | . | TRBV11-3 | . | CASSLAGSYNEQFF | TGTGCCAGCAGCTTAGCGGGATCTTACAATGAGCAGTTCTTC
TRBJ1-5 | . | TRBV19 | . | CASSIWQGAGIDQPQHF | TGTGCCAGTAGTATATGGCAGGGTGCCGGAATCGATCAGCCCCAGCATTTT
TRBJ1-2 | . | TRBV10-3 | . | CAISESGTNYGYTF | TGTGCCATCAGTGAGTCGGGGACAAACTATGGCTACACCTTC
TRBJ2-3 | TRBD2 | TRBV9 | . | CASSAYYLAAPDTQYF | TGTGCCAGCAGCGCCTACTATCTAGCGGCCCCAGATACGCAGTATTTT
TRBJ1-2 | . | TRBV15 | once | CATSRDREGNYGYTF | TGTGCCACCAGCAGAGATCGGGAGGGTAACTATGGCTACACCTTC
TRBJ2-7 | . | TRBV5-4 | . | CASSRGPRSYEQYF | TGTGCCAGCAGCCGCGGGCCCCGTTCCTACGAGCAGTACTTC
TRBJ2-3 | . | TRBV19 | . | CASSTRTADTQYF | TGTGCCAGTAGTACCCGGACTGCAGATACGCAGTATTTT
TRBJ2-2 | . | TRBV6-4 | . | CASSDLDSTGELFF | TGTGCCAGCAGTGACCTGGACAGCACCGGGGAGCTGTTTTTT
TRBJ2-7 | TRBD1 | TRBV5-1 | . | CASSFPDRSYEQYF | TGCGCCAGCAGCTTCCCGGACAGGTCCTACGAGCAGTACTTC
TRBJ1-5 | TRBD1 | TRBV28 | . | CASSLRVTGVSQPQHF | TGTGCCAGCAGTTTAAGAGTGACAGGGGTCAGTCAGCCCCAGCATTTT
TRBJ2-7 | TRBD1 | TRBV10-1 | . | CASRWEQGAFGGQYF | TGCGCCAGCCGGTGGGAACAGGGGGCATTTGGCGGGCAGTACTTC
TRBJ2-1 | TRBD2 | TRBV27 | . | CATLAGTREQFF | TGTGCCACACTAGCGGGAACGCGTGAGCAGTTCTTC
TRBJ1-2 | TRBD1 | TRBV30 | . | CAWRQNRGFYGYTF | TGTGCCTGGAGGCAAAACAGGGGGTTCTATGGCTACACCTTC
TRBJ2-1 | . | TRBV7-9 | . | CASSFQGSSYNEQFF | TGTGCCAGCAGCTTTCAAGGGAGCTCCTACAATGAGCAGTTCTTC
TRBJ2-6 | . | TRBV18 | . | CASSPLSSETGANVLTF | TGTGCCAGCTCACCACTCTCCTCGGAGACTGGGGCCAACGTCCTGACTTTC
TRBJ2-3 | . | TRBV2 | . | CASSDGGLLLDTQYF | TGTGCCAGCAGTGATGGTGGTCTACTGCTAGATACGCAGTATTTT
TRBJ2-3 | TRBD2 | TRBV7-2 | few | CASSRLAGYTDTQYF | TGTGCCAGCAGCCGACTAGCGGGGTACACAGATACGCAGTATTTT
TRBJ1-2 | . | TRBV5-6 | . | CASELVGNRYGYTF | TGTGCCAGCGAGCTCGTCGGGAATCGGTATGGCTACACCTTC
TRBJ1-5 | . | TRBV7-9 | . | CSSSLDTKPQHF | TGTTCCAGCAGCTTAGACACCAAGCCCCAGCATTTT
TRBJ2-1 | TRBD2 | TRBV11-3 | . | CASSFFPLAVSSYNEQFF | TGTGCCAGCAGCTTCTTTCCCCTAGCGGTTAGCTCCTACAATGAGCAGTTCTTC
TRBJ2-7 | TRBD2 | TRBV7-6 | few | CASSPGTSDEQYF | TGTGCCAGCAGCCCCGGGACTAGCGATGAGCAGTACTTC
TRBJ2-7 | . | TRBV6-6 | . | CASRQGYDEQYF | TGTGCCAGCAGGCAGGGGTATGACGAGCAGTACTTC
TRBJ1-1 | TRBD1 | TRBV11-2 | . | CASSLGETGGTEAFF | TGTGCCAGCAGCTTAGGCGAGACAGGGGGCACTGAAGCTTTCTTT
TRBJ2-3 | . | TRBV29-1 | . | CSVRPADTQYF | TGCAGCGTTAGACCAGCGGATACGCAGTATTTT
TRBJ1-1 | . | TRBV27 | few | CASSLRQQMNTEAFF | TGTGCCAGCAGTCTTAGACAGCAGATGAACACTGAAGCTTTCTTT
TRBJ2-2 | TRBD2 | TRBV29-1 | once | CSVRLAGNTGELFF | TGCAGCGTTCGACTAGCGGGAAACACCGGGGAGCTGTTTTTT
TRBJ1-1 | . | TRBV7-9 | . | CASSLGHGENTEAFF | TGTGCCAGCAGCTTAGGGCACGGAGAAAACACTGAAGCTTTCTTT
TRBJ2-5 | . | TRBV27 | . | CASSFLGTSKETQYF | TGTGCCAGCAGTTTTCTCGGGACTTCAAAAGAGACCCAGTACTTC
TRBJ1-1 | . | TRBV5-1 | . | CASSQKQGTVEAFF | TGCGCCAGCAGCCAGAAACAGGGAACGGTTGAAGCTTTCTTT
TRBJ1-1 | . | TRBV2 | . | CASILDSGTEAFF | TGTGCCAGCATCCTCGACTCGGGGACTGAAGCTTTCTTT
TRBJ1-2 | . | TRBV4-3 | . | CASSQDFSPLNYGYTF | TGCGCCAGCAGCCAAGACTTTAGTCCCCTCAACTATGGCTACACCTTC
TRBJ2-2 | TRBD2 | TRBV27 | . | CASSRGTRNQHGELFF | TGTGCCAGCAGCCGAGGGACTAGGAATCAGCACGGGGAGCTGTTTTTT
TRBJ2-5 | TRBD1 | TRBV19 | . | CASTRQGETQYF | TGTGCCAGTACCCGACAGGGAGAGACCCAGTACTTC
TRBJ2-1 | TRBD2 | TRBV27 | . | CASSSWTSGSIRGGNEQFF | TGTGCCAGCAGTTCTTGGACTAGCGGGAGCATACGCGGTGGCAATGAGCAGTTCTTC
TRBJ1-1 | . | TRBV30 | . | CAWSVRQGGDAFF | TGTGCCTGGAGTGTTAGGCAGGGAGGTGATGCTTTCTTT
TRBJ2-1 | TRBD2 | TRBV27 | . | CASSQPSGAYNEQFF | TGTGCCAGCAGTCAACCTAGCGGGGCTTACAATGAGCAGTTCTTC
TRBJ2-1 | TRBD2 | TRBV5-6 | . | CASSGGSAGGLLSEQFF | TGTGCCAGCAGCGGGGGCTCTGCGGGAGGGCTGCTGAGTGAGCAGTTCTTC
TRBJ1-4 | TRBD1 | TRBV19 | . | CASSTRQGRDEKLFF | TGTGCCAGTAGTACACGACAGGGCCGGGACGAAAAACTGTTTTTT
TRBJ1-5 | TRBD1 | TRBV28 | . | CASSYGTVNQPQHF | TGTGCCAGCAGTTATGGGACAGTCAATCAGCCCCAGCATTTT
TRBJ2-1 | TRBD1 | TRBV27 | . | CASSSPGGQGARNEQFF | TGTGCCAGCAGTTCCCCAGGGGGACAGGGGGCGCGGAATGAGCAGTTCTTC
TRBJ1-5 | . | TRBV6-5 | once | CASSRDTDQPQNF | TGTGCCAGCAGCCGGGACACAGATCAGCCCCAGAATTTT
TRBJ2-2 | TRBD2 | TRBV7-8 | . | CASSLRLAGLTGELFF | TGTGCCAGCAGCTTAAGGCTAGCGGGACTTACCGGGGAGCTGTTTTTT
TRBJ1-2 | TRBD1 | TRBV19 | . | CASGTGGGYGYTF | TGTGCCAGCGGAACAGGGGGCGGGTATGGCTACACCTTC
TRBJ2-7 | TRBD2 | TRBV5-6 | . | CASSLFLLAGSYEQYF | TGTGCCAGCAGCTTGTTCTTGCTAGCGGGTTCCTACGAGCAGTACTTC
TRBJ2-1 | TRBD2 | TRBV4-3 | . | CASSLAGGLAANEQFF | TGCGCCAGCAGCCTAGCCGGGGGACTAGCGGCCAATGAGCAGTTCTTC
TRBJ1-1 | TRBD1 | TRBV6-5 | few | CASSYHGTGTEAFF | TGTGCCAGCAGTTACCATGGGACAGGGACTGAAGCTTTCTTT
TRBJ2-5 | TRBD2 | TRBV6-5 | once | CASSSRLAGGPKTQYF | TGTGCCAGCAGTTCCCGCTTAGCGGGAGGGCCGAAGACCCAGTACTTC
TRBJ1-1 | . | TRBV28 | once | CASSSGGEGNTEAFF | TGTGCCAGCAGTTCGGGGGGGGAGGGGAACACTGAAGCTTTCTTT
TRBJ2-7 | TRBD2 | TRBV29-1 | . | CSVSRASSGNPYEQYF | TGCAGCGTGAGCAGGGCTTCTAGCGGGAACCCCTACGAGCAGTACTTC
TRBJ2-5 | . | TRBV30 | . | CAWTRLGETQYF | TGTGCCTGGACTAGGCTCGGAGAGACCCAGTACTTC